Sequencing of this T cell receptor (beta chain) was carried out in a study of low-dose radiotherapy and immunotherapy resistance in tumors (dated by TCRdb to the early 2020s). About the full investigation: Cohort 1 received 0.5 Gy per fraction every 2 weeks, with a prescribed total PTV dose of 6.5 Gy. Eight patients were included in the translational analysis: three from the first dose cohort and the first five from the second dose cohort. Nivolumab and ipilimumab were both given intravenously, with nivolumab at a 240 mg flat dose every two weeks and ipilimumab at 1 mg/kg every six weeks. Every two weeks, patients got intravenous cyclophosphamide at 200 mg/m2, given one day ahead of each radiation and immunotherapy administration. For Cohort 2, the dose was 1 Gy per fraction given every two weeks, adding up to 13 Gy in total across 26 weeks. No randomization into treatment groups was done for the people taking part in the trial. Starting on cycle 1 day 1, patients took 300 mg of aspirin by mouth once a day for four cycles.

Sequencer: Illumina HiSeq 2500. First-strand cDNA was synthesized with Superscript III and a set of TRAV- and TRBV-specific primers, covering both TCRalpha and TCRbeta chains. TCRs were amplified with Phusion for about 20 PCR cycles using a constant-region primer together with the adapter attached to the V primers. Amplification of the isolated mRNA was done with the MessageAmp II aRNA Amplification Kit, which involved a roughly 17-hour in vitro transcription at 37 degrees C. The Dynabeads mRNA DIRECT Purification Kit was used to isolate the mRNA for TCR sequencing. Indexed Illumina adapters were added in a second approximately 25-cycle Phusion PCR, and the resulting products were purified with AMPure XP beads. The study's own analysis went as follows. Custom Perl scripts were used to pool TCR sequences that encoded the same protein, to remove out-of-frame sequences, and to calculate the abundance of each clonotype. Any TCR sequence backed by just one read was left out of the analysis. The metrics used to describe the repertoires included Shannon entropy, Gini index, clonality, richness, and the frequency of TCRs shared between repertoires. Through fastp at Q25 and MiXCR, TCRdb rebuilt clones from the public reads, retaining in-frame beta chains. Duplicate CDR3 protein sequences are folded into a single record with the most common DNA and genes. TCRdb, not the original authors, processed these V and J calls. This sample holds some 60,000 distinct CDR3 sequences; more than 20% were observed only once. The ten largest make up less than 8% of the sample.

Many counts were recorded for this clonotype. Its binding antigen is unknown. Base qualities are not at hand, and no much larger clone is one base apart. The time point label here, explained by the study, means: before trial treatment. Donors were enrolled in RACIN, a single-arm phase I dose-escalation trial combining nivolumab, ipilimumab, aspirin, low-dose cyclophosphamide and low-dose radiotherapy. Eligible patients had advanced, TIL-negative solid tumors. V loses 1 base, J loses 3 bases, and the germline ends lie 11 bases apart. Including the terminal cysteine and phenylalanine, the CDR3 comprises 14 residues. The read is trimmed to its CDR3 DNA, 42 bases read in frame from base 1. CDR1 and CDR2 are drawn from the germline V gene (reference sequence): SGHKS, YYEKEE.

The rearrangement joined TRBV5-5 to TRBJ2-7, with TRBD1 perhaps the D gene, on 5 matching bases. This receptor was obtained from a male donor with rectosigmoid adenocarcinoma. The sample was PBMCs, taken before treatment. The DNA sequence is as follows: TGTGCCAGCAGCTTGAGTACAGGAGACTACGAGCAGTACTTC. Its protein product is CASSLSTGDYEQYF.